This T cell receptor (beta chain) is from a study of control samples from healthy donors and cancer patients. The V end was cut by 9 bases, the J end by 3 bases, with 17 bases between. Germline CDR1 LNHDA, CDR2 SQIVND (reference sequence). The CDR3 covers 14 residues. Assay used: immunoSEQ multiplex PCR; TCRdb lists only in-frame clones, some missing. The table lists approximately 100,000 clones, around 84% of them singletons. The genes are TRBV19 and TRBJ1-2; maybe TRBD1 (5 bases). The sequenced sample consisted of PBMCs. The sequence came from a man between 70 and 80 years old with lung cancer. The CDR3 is CASRVGGAHYGYTF. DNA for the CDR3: TGTGCCAGCCGCGTGGGAGGGGCTCACTATGGCTACACCTTC.